This T cell receptor beta chain was captured by sequencing in a study of Ad26.COV2.S vaccination and SARS-CoV-2 variants (dated by TCRdb to about 2021). About the investigation overall: Vaccine-arm donors came from COV1001, a multicentre, randomized, double-blind, placebo-controlled phase I-IIa trial of Ad26.COV2.S in healthy adults. Ad26.COV2.S was administered intramuscularly at a dose of 5x10^10 or 1x10^11 viral particles, either as one shot or as two shots given 56 days apart. Sequencing of the TCRbeta repertoire served to evaluate the specificity and breadth of SARS-CoV-2-reactive T cell receptors following Ad26.COV2.S vaccination. The TCR-sequenced set comprised about 30 samples: some 19 Ad26.COV2.S vaccine recipients, 5 placebo recipients and 8 SARS-CoV-2 convalescent individuals. Participants in the trial were split at random into five groups of five each, receiving low-dose or high-dose Ad26.COV2.S once or twice, or else placebo on both occasions. Blinding of investigators to trial group allocation was maintained during experiments and outcome assessment. Overall study outcomes, separate from this receptor: The study was not powered for comparison of responses between vaccine doses or regimens. Compared with placebo recipients, Ad26.COV2.S recipients showed higher spike-specific TCR breadth (P = 0.0014). The authors noted that total T cell responses may have been underestimated by the TCR breadth and depth analyses. Vaccine and placebo recipients had similar non-spike TCR breadth, a finding consistent with the vaccine containing only spike. After vaccination, spike-specific CD8+ and CD4+ T cell responses were reported to show substantial breadth.

In light of the paper, this sample's treatment or condition label describes: 15 to 20 received Ad26.COV2.S at low or high dose, single or two shots; roughly five received placebo; per-sample allocation not given. Repertoires of vaccine and placebo recipients were sequenced from samples collected on day 63 after the first injection. Between 29 July and 7 August 2020, Cohort 1b enrolled approximately 26 adults aged 18-55 years at one site in Boston, USA. Ad26.COV2.S was a replication-incompetent adenovirus type 26 vector expressing a prefusion-stabilized SARS-CoV-2 spike protein from the original Wuhan strain. The immunoSEQ Assay was the method used to sequence TCRbeta CDR3 regions. After extraction, genomic DNA underwent amplification by bias-controlled multiplex PCR, followed by high-throughput sequencing. In the source study's methods: To quantify the absolute abundance of each unique TCRbeta CDR3 region, sequences were collapsed and filtered. Usable DNA was measured by amplifying reference genes present in all nucleated cells, and TCRbeta template counts were normalized to that usable DNA to estimate T cell fraction. Repertoire TCRs were annotated as SARS-CoV-2-specific when V gene, CDR3 amino acid sequence and J gene were exactly matched to a known reactive TCR set. MIRA supplied the reference SARS-CoV-2 TCR set, which was filtered for enrichment in COVID-19-positive ImmuneCODE repertoires so that public or cross-reactive TCRs were removed. Using the MIRA antigens, annotated TCRs were further analysed by specific ORF or by position within an ORF. Breadth was defined as annotated unique rearrangements over total unique productive rearrangements; depth was the summed frequency of those rearrangements. Two-sided Wilcoxon rank-sum tests were applied when comparing TCR breadth between groups. Entries here come from immuneACCESS through TCRdb and include only in-frame sequences with V and J called. Some clones fail to appear in such tables; in the studies checked, an unresolved V gene covers under half of the shortfall, and the cause of the remainder is unknown. V and J calls and clone size are copied from that table; D and trimming were computed from the DNA. The sample records about 680,000 clones, roughly 90% of which are singletons. The ten largest make up over 1.3% of the sample.

Turning to this clone: The antigen this receptor binds is unknown. It has no much larger one-base neighbor in the sample; base qualities were not kept.

CDR1 MGHDK and CDR2 SYGVNS are derived from the germline V gene. Trimming removed 2 bases from V and 0 bases from J; the gene matches leave 5 bases unexplained. The CDR3, from cysteine to phenylalanine, totals 16 residues. Just the 48-base CDR3 DNA is kept, in frame starting at base 1. The receptor chain draws on TRBV25-1 and TRBJ2-3, with 7 central nucleotides matching TRBD1. This TCR was sampled from a person between 18 and 60 years old who received the Ad26.COV2.S COVID-19 vaccine or a placebo. The sequences come from peripheral blood, collected in a trial of Ad26.COV2.S vaccine versus placebo. The CDR3 amino acid sequence is: CASSENRGLSTDTQYF. The nucleotides are TGTGCCAGCAGTGAAAACAGGGGCCTAAGCACAGATACGCAGTATTTT.